The clone carrying this TCR beta chain was seen ten or more times. Its antigen is unidentified. The data originate from a study of glioma-infiltrating T cells. TCR alpha and beta CDR3 regions were amplified from RNA using iRepertoire nested multiplex PCR. A single record per CDR3 protein comes from TCRdb applying MiXCR to the multiplex PCR reads. The sample consists of about 110,000 distinct CDR3 sequences, 25% of them appearing once. There are 19 residues in the CDR3. CDR1 and CDR2 from the germline V gene are SGHRS and YFSETQ. The V gene lost 5 bases and the J gene lost 2 bases, with 28 bases spanning the gap. General study points: Gliomas, especially low-grade, showed above-expected tissue-blood divergence; non-neoplastic patients showed below.

The chain links TRBV5-1 to TRBJ1-2; D gene ambiguous. Sequencing was carried out using glioma tissue, nonneoplastic brain tissue, or PBMCs (not recorded which). This clonotype was sampled from a human donor with low-grade glioma or glioblastoma, undergoing nonglioma brain surgery, or in good health (not recorded which). CDR3 region: CASRLGIMAGLTYNYGYTF. The CDR3 coding sequence is TGCGCCAGCAGACTGGGGATAATGGCAGGACTTACCTACAACTATGGCTACACCTTC. The variable domain in full, with the rest retrieved from reference TRBV5-1 and TRBJ1-2, is KAGVTQTPRYLIKTRGQQVTLSCSPISGHRSVSWYQQTPGQGLQFLFEYFSETQRNKGNFPGRFSGRQFSNSRSEMNVSTLELGDSALYLCASRLGIMAGLTYNYGYTFGSGTRLTVV.